This TCR beta chain comes out of a study of cytomegalovirus exposure and HLA in healthy donors. Study background: Of some 400 genotyped donors, about 80% clustered with self-reported Caucasian donors. The study, taken as a whole, reports: Later on, analysis showed that most CMV-associated TCR beta chains appeared to be HLA-restricted.

As for this clone: Its antigen is still unknown.

PCR employed 60 Vbeta and 13 Jbeta primers. Only in-frame clones appear in the TCRdb table, and some are missing; sequencing was by immunoSEQ multiplex PCR. The sample includes about 120,000 clones, over 65% of them seen just once. The receptor was derived from a woman between 40 and 50 years old in good health and CMV-seropositive. The specimen sequenced was PBMCs.

CDR3 region: CASSHTGTLETQYF. CDR3 in DNA: TGTGCCAGCAGCCACACCGGGACTTTAGAGACCCAGTACTTC. The chain couples TRBV14 to TRBJ2-5, with D perhaps matching TRBD2 (6 bases). CDR3 length equals 14 residues. The germline CDR1 and CDR2 sequences are SGHDN and FVKESK. With 3 bases removed from V and 4 bases from J, the gap between germline ends came to 12 bases.